The rows below give T cell receptor beta chains drawn from one sample of a study of blood T cells in healthy people across ages. TCRdb redid the calling of the 5' RACE reads with MiXCR, one entry per CDR3 protein. The data contain fewer than 1,000,000 distinct CDR3 sequences, 40% to 50% of them seen just once; the ten biggest clones take up roughly 19%. The sequencing sample was made of blood. These receptors were taken from a man in his fifties or sixties in good health. Each CDR3 is given with its conserved first and last residue. Fields, in order: J gene, clone size, D gene, V gene, CDR3 protein, CDR3 DNA. D genes are given only for firm matches. Size is omitted from some rows. Given values are once, few, many or a class for expanded clones.

TRBJ1-2	.	.	TRBV25-1	CASSDIEYGYTF	TGTGCCAGCAGTGATATAGAATATGGCTACACCTTC
TRBJ1-1	once	TRBD1	TRBV7-8	CASRANRGENTEAFF	TGTGCCAGCAGAGCTAACAGGGGTGAGAACACTGAAGCTTTCTTT
TRBJ2-3	few	.	TRBV5-1	CASSLDGDPTDTQYF	TGCGCCAGCAGCTTGGATGGGGACCCCACAGATACGCAGTATTTT
TRBJ2-4	.	.	TRBV25-1	CASSEVGSGIQYF	TGTGCCAGCAGTGAAGTGGGTTCTGGCATTCAGTACTTC
TRBJ2-4	.	TRBD2	TRBV20-1	CSAFGGAREQYF	TGCAGTGCTTTCGGGGGGGCCAGGGAGCAGTACTTC
TRBJ2-7	.	.	TRBV20-1	CSAVTRLINEQYF	TGCAGTGCCGTGACTAGGTTGATCAACGAGCAGTACTTC
TRBJ1-5	.	.	TRBV7-9	CASSFPGNRPQHF	TGTGCCAGCAGCTTTCCGGGCAATCGGCCCCAGCATTTT
TRBJ1-2	.	.	TRBV29-1	CSVERGYTF	TGCAGCGTTGAAAGGGGCTACACCTTC
TRBJ2-1	.	.	TRBV10-3	CAISEHGETNEQFF	TGTGCCATCAGTGAGCACGGGGAAACCAATGAGCAGTTCTTC
TRBJ2-5	.	TRBD2	TRBV7-9	CASRISGGPETQYF	TGTGCCAGCAGGATTAGCGGGGGGCCGGAGACCCAGTACTTC
TRBJ2-3	few	.	TRBV5-1	CASNRDGSTDTQYF	TGCGCCAGCAACCGGGACGGGAGCACAGATACGCAGTATTTT
TRBJ1-1	.	TRBD1	TRBV7-2	CASSFFDRGSNTEAFF	TGTGCCAGCAGCTTTTTCGACAGGGGATCGAACACTGAAGCTTTCTTT
TRBJ1-2	once	.	TRBV3-1	CASSPPLTGGGYGYTF	TGTGCCAGCAGCCCGCCCCTGACAGGAGGGGGGTATGGCTACACCTTC
TRBJ2-7	few	.	TRBV5-6	CASSPWADEQYF	TGTGCCAGCAGCCCTTGGGCGGACGAGCAGTACTTC
TRBJ2-5	.	.	TRBV4-3	CASSQGGRGQETQYF	TGCGCCAGCAGCCAAGGCGGCAGGGGCCAAGAGACCCAGTACTTC
TRBJ2-1	.	TRBD2	TRBV6-2/TRBV6-3	CASSSPGRAGEGEQFF	TGTGCCAGCAGCTCTCCAGGACGAGCGGGGGAGGGTGAGCAGTTCTTC
TRBJ2-1	.	.	TRBV9	CASSVDPNGGQFF	TGTGCCAGCAGCGTAGACCCAAACGGGGGGCAGTTCTTC
TRBJ2-2	.	.	TRBV7-2	CASQAELTVGELFF	TGTGCCAGCCAAGCCGAATTGACTGTTGGGGAGCTGTTTTTT
TRBJ2-3	.	.	TRBV30	CAYGNGIATQYF	TGTGCCTACGGAAACGGAATTGCTACGCAGTATTTT
TRBJ1-1	many	.	TRBV29-1	CSVEASLGPRDTEAFF	TGCAGCGTTGAAGCCTCTTTGGGGCCTCGGGACACTGAAGCTTTCTTT
TRBJ2-5	few	.	TRBV3-1	CASSQQPKEETQYF	TGTGCCAGCAGCCAACAACCTAAGGAGGAGACCCAGTACTTC
TRBJ2-7	.	.	TRBV6-2/TRBV6-3	CASSSPGPAVYEQYF	TGTGCCAGCAGTTCGCCCGGACCGGCCGTTTACGAGCAGTACTTC
TRBJ2-2	.	TRBD2	TRBV15	CATSRDRGGTGELFF	TGTGCCACCAGCAGAGATCGGGGGGGCACCGGGGAGCTGTTTTTT
TRBJ2-7	few	TRBD1	TRBV24-1	CATRAGTGSGEQYF	TGTGCCACCAGAGCCGGGACAGGATCTGGCGAGCAGTACTTC
TRBJ1-5	.	.	TRBV27	CASRAGPSNQPQHF	TGTGCCAGCAGGGCAGGGCCCTCCAATCAGCCCCAGCATTTT
TRBJ1-4	once	TRBD1	TRBV29-1	CSAGTGGLGEKLFF	TGCAGCGCCGGAACAGGGGGCTTAGGAGAAAAACTGTTTTTT
TRBJ2-6	.	.	TRBV24-1	CATSDSGAGANVLTF	TGTGCCACCAGTGATTCGGGGGCTGGGGCCAACGTCCTGACTTTC
TRBJ2-3	.	.	TRBV27	CASSLSRAQQDTQYF	TGTGCCAGCAGTTTGTCTAGGGCACAGCAGGATACGCAGTATTTT
TRBJ1-2	.	.	TRBV27	CASSSGGKANYGYTF	TGTGCCAGCAGTTCAGGAGGGAAAGCTAACTATGGCTACACCTTC
TRBJ1-4	.	TRBD1	TRBV20-1	CSARRDRKWNEKLFF	TGCAGTGCTCGACGGGACAGGAAATGGAATGAAAAACTGTTTTTT